This T cell receptor (beta chain) was sequenced during a study of monozygotic twins with cystic fibrosis. To note about this clone: The target antigen is unknown.

The V gene lost 1 base and the J gene lost 5 bases, with 15 bases spanning the gap. The CDR3 has 15 residues. CDR1 and CDR2 from the germline V gene are SGHRS and YFSETQ. Measured with immunoSEQ multiplex PCR; TCRdb has only the in-frame clones, and not every one. The data hold about 22,000 clones, with approximately 90% observed a single time. Findings and limits, study-wide: Nucleotide-identical clonotype sharing was significantly higher within monozygotic CF twin pairs than between unrelated CF individuals.

The material sequenced was blood. J is TRBJ1-1 and V is TRBV5-1; TRBD1 might be the D (6 bases). The clonotype comes from a woman in her 30s with cystic fibrosis. The CDR3 reads CASSLMGRGDTEAFF. CDR3 in DNA: TGCGCCAGCAGCTTGATGGGCAGGGGAGATACTGAAGCTTTCTTT.